One and the same sample provided the 5 T cell receptor beta chains below, sequenced in a study of T cell responses to AZD1222 COVID-19 vaccine (dated by TCRdb to 2020 to 2023). The intended sense of this specimen's time point label: about 28 days (+/-7) after the second vaccine dose. Library preparation used the immunoSEQ multiplex PCR assay. Held by TCRdb, this immuneACCESS table contains in-frame sequences only and omits some clones. Under half of the omission traces to an unresolved V gene where checked; the cause of the rest is unknown. The sample table holds 83,000 or so clones, of which 75% to 95% were seen once. The top ten clones comprise 25% to 30% of the sample. The sample in question was peripheral blood, obtained 28 days after the second AZD1222 dose. The receptor set was obtained from an adult who received the AZD1222 COVID-19 vaccine.

The chain has TRBV18 and TRBJ2-1; TRBD1 agrees at 12 bases. CDR3 size: 17 residues. V was pared by 3 bases and J by 6 bases, with 9 bases of the junction left unmatched. In germline, CDR1 is KGHSH, CDR2 LQKENI. The DNA of the CDR3 is TGTGCCAGCTCACCCTCACGGGGGGACAGGGGGCGCAATGAGCAGTTCTTC. Translation gives CASSPSRGDRGRNEQFF.

The chain joins TRBV12-3 or TRBV12-4 to TRBJ1-5, with 8 nucleotides matching TRBD1. The CDR3 has 12 amino acids. V lost 6 bases and J lost 7; bases outside the gene matches: 2. The chain's CDR3 is CASRQGGQPQHF. For the CDR3, the DNA is TGTGCCAGCAGACAGGGGGGACAGCCCCAGCATTTT.

The V and J genes are TRBV7-3 and TRBJ1-3; D is ambiguous. Trimming took off 2 bases at V and 2 bases at J, with 7 bases between the two ends. Germline CDR1 and CDR2: SGHTA and FQGTGA. CDR3 size: 14 residues. The CDR3 spells CASSLGGTGNTIYF. The CDR3 DNA sequence: TGTGCCAGCAGCTTAGGAGGGACTGGAAACACCATATATTTT.

This clone came up once. The chain employs TRBV29-1 and TRBJ2-7, with 13 positions matching TRBD2. CDR3 length: 14 amino acids. From germline, CDR1 is SQVTM and CDR2 ANQGSEA. V lost 1 base, J lost 6 bases, and 3 bases stayed unmatched. The CDR3: CSVEVGTSGTEQYF. The CDR3 DNA reads as TGCAGCGTTGAAGTTGGGACTAGCGGGACCGAGCAGTACTTC.

CDR3 region: CAISESEVAVNEQFF. CDR3 nucleotide sequence: TGTGCCATCAGTGAGTCAGAGGTAGCGGTTAATGAGCAGTTCTTC. The rearrangement uses TRBV10-3 and TRBJ2-1; TRBD2 might be the D (6 bases). Trimming stripped 0 bases from V and 7 bases from J, with 13 bases between. Germline V gene lookup returns CDR1 ENHRY and CDR2 SYGVKD. The CDR3 runs 15 residues.